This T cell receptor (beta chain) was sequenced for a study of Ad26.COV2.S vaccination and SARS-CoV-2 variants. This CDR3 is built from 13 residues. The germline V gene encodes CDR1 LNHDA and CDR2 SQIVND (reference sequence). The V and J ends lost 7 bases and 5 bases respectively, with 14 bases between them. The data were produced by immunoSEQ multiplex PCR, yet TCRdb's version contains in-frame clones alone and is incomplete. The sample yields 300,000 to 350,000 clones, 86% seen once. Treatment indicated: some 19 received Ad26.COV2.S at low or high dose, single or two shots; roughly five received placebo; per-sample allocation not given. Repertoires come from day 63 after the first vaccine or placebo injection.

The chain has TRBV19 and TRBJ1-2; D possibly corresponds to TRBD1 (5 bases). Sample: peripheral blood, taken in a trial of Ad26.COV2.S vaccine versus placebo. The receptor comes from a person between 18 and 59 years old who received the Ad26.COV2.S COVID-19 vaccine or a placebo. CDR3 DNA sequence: TGTGCCAGTACCCCCCGGGGGAGGTATGGCTACACCTTC. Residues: CASTPRGRYGYTF. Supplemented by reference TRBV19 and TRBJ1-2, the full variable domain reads DGGITQSPKYLFRKEGQNVTLSCEQNLNHDAMYWYRQDPGQGLRLIYYSQIVNDFQKGDIAEGYSVSREKKESFPLTVTSAQKNPTAFYLCASTPRGRYGYTFGSGTRLTVV.